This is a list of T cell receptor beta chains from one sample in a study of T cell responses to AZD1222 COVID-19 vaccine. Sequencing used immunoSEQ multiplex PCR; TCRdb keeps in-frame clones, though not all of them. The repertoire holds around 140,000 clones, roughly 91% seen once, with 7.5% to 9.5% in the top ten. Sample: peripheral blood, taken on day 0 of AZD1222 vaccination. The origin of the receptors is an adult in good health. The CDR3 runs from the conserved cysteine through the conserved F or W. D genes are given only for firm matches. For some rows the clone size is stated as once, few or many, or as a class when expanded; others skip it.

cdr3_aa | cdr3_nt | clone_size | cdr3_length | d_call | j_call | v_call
CASSFGRGEQYF | TGTGCCAGCAGTTTCGGCAGGGGGGAGCAGTACTTC | - | 12 | TRBD1 | TRBJ2-7 | TRBV12-3/TRBV12-4
CASSYETGTSGGNEQFF | TGTGCCAGCAGTTACGAAACCGGGACTAGCGGGGGGAATGAGCAGTTCTTC | - | 17 | TRBD2 | TRBJ2-1 | TRBV5-4
CASSRQMVSYNEQFF | TGTGCCAGCAGCCGCCAGATGGTGTCCTACAATGAGCAGTTCTTC | - | 15 | - | TRBJ2-1 | TRBV6-5
CASSQAHQGRGDYEQYF | TGTGCCAGCAGCCAGGCCCACCAGGGGCGGGGGGATTACGAGCAGTACTTC | - | 17 | TRBD2 | TRBJ2-7 | TRBV3-1/TRBV3-2
CAISDPGGGYEQYF | TGTGCCATCAGTGATCCCGGGGGGGGCTACGAGCAGTACTTC | - | 14 | TRBD2 | TRBJ2-7 | TRBV10-3
CATSRGTQGLSSPLHF | TGTGCCACCAGCAGAGGAACTCAGGGTCTTAGTTCACCCCTCCACTTT | - | 16 | - | TRBJ1-6 | TRBV15
CASSPRGDRGRDTQYF | TGTGCCAGCAGCCCGCGGGGGGACAGGGGGAGAGATACGCAGTATTTT | - | 16 | TRBD1 | TRBJ2-3 | TRBV13
CASSLAGQGDGYTF | TGCGCCAGCAGCTTGGCCGGACAGGGTGATGGCTACACCTTC | few | 14 | TRBD1 | TRBJ1-2 | TRBV5-1
CASSPPIGTQYF | TGTGCCAGCTCACCCCCGATTGGGACCCAGTACTTC | - | 12 | - | TRBJ2-5 | TRBV18
CASSLPKSTSHNEQFF | TGTGCCAGCAGCCTACCCAAGTCCACGTCCCACAATGAGCAGTTCTTC | - | 16 | - | TRBJ2-1 | TRBV7-2